These 15 T cell receptor beta chains were all obtained from the same sample, sequenced in a study of T cells after posttransplantation cyclophosphamide. TCRdb keeps only in-frame clones here, not all; method: immunoSEQ multiplex PCR. The sample has 30,000 to 40,000 clones, none seen only once; the top ten hold approximately 2.4%. The material sequenced was PBMCs. The receptor set was obtained from a man aged 45-65 years in good health, CMV-negative, and a related stem cell transplant donor.

This clone came up many times. V is TRBV11-2 and J is TRBJ2-6; D call uncertain. CDR3 length: 16 amino acids. The V end lost 4 bases, the J end lost 4 bases, and 14 bases lay between the germline ends. The germline V gene has CDR1 SGHAT and CDR2 FQNNGV. For the CDR3, the DNA is TGTGCCAGCAGCTCAACCGCGGCCGCCGGGGCCAACGTCCTGACTTTC. Its protein product is CASSSTAAAGANVLTF.

This clone was recorded many times. The chain is built from TRBV5-8 and TRBJ2-4; 9 bases are a match to TRBD1. The CDR3 loop spans 15 amino acids. Germline V CDR1 and CDR2: SGHTS, YDEGEE. V lost 4 bases to trimming and J lost 2 bases; unmatched junction nucleotides: 4. The CDR3 coding sequence is TGTGCCAGCAGCGCAACAGGGGGCTCCAAAAACATTCAGTACTTC. Protein product: CASSATGGSKNIQYF.

This clone was seen repeatedly, ten times or more. The chain uses TRBV7-8 and TRBJ1-1, with 8 bases identical to TRBD1. The V gene end was trimmed by 1 base and the J gene end by 3 bases; junction bases not matched to a gene: 4. This CDR3 comprises 15 residues. Germline V CDR1 and CDR2: SGHVS, FQNEAQ. CDR3 in DNA: TGTGCCAGCAGCTTAGTGACAGGGGCGGACACTGAAGCTTTCTTT. This encodes CASSLVTGADTEAFF.

The table lists this clone with a few counts. The chain carries TRBV7-9 and TRBJ2-5; D might be TRBD1 (6 bases). The J call may not be correct, given that the DNA end is closer to TRBJ2-7. The germline gives CDR1 SEHNR, CDR2 FQNEAQ (reference sequence). The CDR3 loop spans 13 amino acids. The chain's CDR3 is CASSSPGHSEQYF. For the CDR3, the DNA is TGTGCCAGCAGCTCGCCGGGACATAGCGAGCAGTACTTC.

This clone was recorded at least ten times. The chain recombines TRBV4-1 with TRBJ2-3; TRBD1 matches 8 bases. The V gene's germline CDR1 is MGHRA and CDR2 YSYEKL. There are 16 residues in the CDR3. J was trimmed by 4 bases and V by 0 bases; bases with no gene match: 6. The CDR3 nucleotides read TGCGCCAGCAGCCAAGACGCCGGGACAGGTCCAGATACGCAGTATTTT. It encodes CASSQDAGTGPDTQYF.

This clone was recorded many times. This chain connects TRBV6-1 to TRBJ2-7; no reliable D call. This CDR3 spans 14 amino acids. Germline V gene lookup returns CDR1 MNHNS and CDR2 SASEGT. Trimming removed 1 base from V and 2 bases from J, with 9 bases in between. CDR3 nucleotides: TGTGCCAGCAGTGAAGGGCCAGGAACCTACGAGCAGTACTTC. Amino acids: CASSEGPGTYEQYF.

This clone was picked up many times. The chain's CDR3 is CASSASGGVYNEQFF. DNA for the CDR3: TGTGCCAGCAGCGCTAGCGGGGGGGTTTACAATGAGCAGTTCTTC. The rearrangement uses TRBV7-2 and TRBJ2-1, with 12 bases matching TRBD2. V was pared by 5 bases and J by 4 bases, with 3 bases of the junction left unmatched. The CDR3 length is 15 residues. Looked up from germline, CDR1 is SGHTA and CDR2 is FQGNSA.

This clone came up many times. This CDR3 is CASSLGARNTEAFF. The CDR3 DNA follows: TGTGCCAGCAGCCTGGGGGCGCGGAACACTGAAGCTTTCTTT. V gene TRBV5-4 combines with J gene TRBJ1-1; D is perhaps TRBD1 (6 bases). The CDR3 spans 14 residues. Germline CDR1 and CDR2: SGHNT and YYREEE (reference sequence). Trimming shortened V by 4 bases and J by 1 base, and 11 bases separated the two germline ends. Drawing the rest from reference TRBV5-4 and TRBJ1-1, the complete variable domain is ETGVTQSPTHLIKTRGQQVTLRCSSQSGHNTVSWYQQALGQGPQFIFQYYREEENGRGNFPPRFSGLQFPNYSSELNVNALELDDSALYLCASSLGARNTEAFFGQGTRLTVV.

Many counts were recorded for this clone. The J gene is TRBJ2-2, the V gene TRBV19, with TRBD1 as a possible D gene (6 bases). CDR3 length: 15 residues. V gave up 4 bases and J gave up 3 bases, with 12 bases separating them. The germline CDR1 and CDR2 sequences are LNHDA and SQIVND (reference sequence). CDR3 region: CASSTSGAYTGELFF. In nucleotides, the CDR3 is TGTGCCAGTAGTACTTCAGGGGCTTACACCGGGGAGCTGTTTTTT.

This clone has at least ten counts. V gene TRBV25-1 combines with J gene TRBJ1-2, with 8 bases that match TRBD1. The CDR3 extends over 14 amino acids. Germline trimming cut 4 bases from V and 6 bases from J; bases unmatched to any gene: 7. Germline V gene sequence: CDR1 MGHDK, CDR2 SYGVNS. CDR3 in DNA: TGTGCCAGCAGTGCCCCCGGGACAGGCGATGGCTACACCTTC. This sequence encodes CASSAPGTGDGYTF.

Ten or more counts support this clone. The chain is built from TRBV9 and TRBJ2-1; TRBD2 matches at 10 bases. The germline V gene has CDR1 SGDLS and CDR2 YYNGEE. CDR3 length equals 16 residues. The ends lost 6 bases at V and 4 bases at J; junction bases unmatched: 10. The DNA of the CDR3 is TGTGCCAGCACCCAGGGGAGCGGGGGGGAATACAATGAGCAGTTCTTC. Its translation is CASTQGSGGEYNEQFF.

This clone was detected ten times or more. The V gene is TRBV2, the J gene TRBJ1-2; D unresolved. V shed 6 bases and J shed 10 bases, with 15 bases lying between them. The CDR3 runs to 12 residues. Germline V gene data show CDR1 as SNHLY and CDR2 as FYNNEI. CDR3 sequence reads: CASRSSRVTYTF. CDR3 nucleotide sequence: TGTGCCAGCAGATCCTCTCGAGTCACCTACACCTTC.

This clone has a count of ten or more. This sequence joins TRBV7-2 and TRBJ1-2; D perhaps matches TRBD1 (6 bases). Germline V lookup: CDR1 SGHTA, CDR2 FQGNSA. V lost 5 bases, J lost 3 bases, and 13 bases lay in between. The CDR3 runs 14 residues. This chain's CDR3 is CASSPNRVYYGYTF. As DNA, the CDR3 is TGTGCCAGCAGCCCGAACAGGGTTTACTATGGCTACACCTTC.

In this sample, this clone turned up many times. This rearrangement joins TRBV4-1 to TRBJ2-1; 9 bases are a match to TRBD2. Per germline, CDR1 MGHRA and CDR2 YSYEKL. V shed 2 bases, J shed 2 bases, and the junction held 4 bases outside the gene matches. CDR3 length: 16 amino acids. CDR3 loop: CASSQPREGPYNEQFF. CDR3 sequence (DNA): TGCGCCAGCAGCCAACCGCGGGAGGGCCCCTACAATGAGCAGTTCTTC.

There are many counts of this clone. The CDR3 here is CASGAGRYNEQFF. CDR3 coding DNA: TGTGCCAGTGGAGCGGGGAGATACAATGAGCAGTTCTTC. The chain employs TRBV19 and TRBJ2-1, with 7 bases lining up with TRBD2. Germline CDR1 reads LNHDA; CDR2 reads SQIVND (reference sequence). Trimming took 8 bases from V and 4 from J; bases not matched to a gene: 5. The CDR3 extends over 13 amino acids.